Shown below are 2 T cell receptor beta chains from a single sample sequenced in a study of human T cells and chemical hapten exposure. The time point: patch test 1, 2 weeks after DPC sensitization. The treatment: therapeutic diphenylcyclopropenone sensitization with weekly scalp DPC. TCRdb reanalysed the RACE reads using MiXCR and keeps one entry per CDR3 protein. The sample lists around 53,000 distinct CDR3 sequences; about 9% were seen once. The sample consisted of whole blood, taken in connection with sensitization to the hapten diphenylcyclopropenone (DPC). These receptors all stem from a woman between 45 and 60 years old with alopecia areata. Some clones in this sample may be carry-over from other donors' samples.

This clonotype turned up a few times. V usage is TRBV29-1 and J usage is TRBJ2-1; a possible D gene is TRBD2 (6 bases). The V gene lost 7 bases and the J gene lost 0 bases, with 13 bases spanning the gap. The germline gives CDR1 SQVTM, CDR2 ANQGSEA. This CDR3 is built from 14 residues. CDR3 amino acids: CSAFGGTSYNEQFF. The CDR3 nucleotides are TGCAGCGCATTTGGCGGGACCTCCTACAATGAGCAGTTCTTC.

This clonotype occurred many times. This chain links TRBV30 with TRBJ2-7; D is perhaps TRBD2 (7 bases). Trimming took 2 bases from V and 3 from J, leaving 11 bases between them. The CDR3 is 13 residues long. Per the germline V gene, CDR1 is GTSNPN and CDR2 is SVGIG (reference sequence). CDR3 sequence reads: CAWSPRGGYEQYF. CDR3 DNA sequence: TGTGCCTGGAGTCCGAGGGGGGGCTACGAGCAGTACTTC. Drawing the rest from reference TRBV30 and TRBJ2-7, the complete variable domain is SQTIHQWPATLVQPVGSPLSLECTVEGTSNPNLYWYRQAAGRGLQLLFYSVGIGQISSEVPQNLSASRPQDRQFILSSKKLLLSDSGFYLCAWSPRGGYEQYFGPGTRLTVT.